This T cell receptor beta chain was recorded in a study of T cells in Graves' hyperthyroidism and ophthalmopathy. This clonotype was seen many times. Researchers amplified the TCR beta CDR3 regions from RNA transcripts. A set of HTBI primers served as the primers for a first-round RT-PCR of the TCR CDR3. TCRdb fed the multiplex PCR reads into MiXCR, producing one record per CDR3 protein. The data contain roughly 840,000 distinct CDR3 sequences, roughly 40% of them singletons. This TCR was recovered from a man younger than 35 with Graves' hyperthyroidism. Sequences were obtained from blood.

The CDR3 region is CSVGHPNNYGYTF. For the CDR3, the DNA is TGCAGCGTTGGACATCCGAATAACTATGGCTACACCTTC. The chain joins TRBV29-1 to TRBJ1-2, with D unresolved. V was pared by 4 bases and J by 1 base, with 10 bases between. Germline assignment: CDR1 SQVTM and CDR2 ANQGSEA. This CDR3 has 13 amino acids.